Shown below are 22 T cell receptor beta chains from a single sample sequenced in a study of early T cells in non-severe SARS-CoV-2 infection. TCRdb re-derived calls from the 5' RACE reads in MiXCR, one entry per CDR3 protein. The profile shows some 110,000 distinct CDR3 sequences, 14% to 15% of them singletons. Source material: whole blood. These receptor sequences come from an adult who was a healthcare worker with PCR-confirmed SARS-CoV-2 infection or an uninfected control (not recorded which).

The rearrangement joins TRBV20-1 to TRBJ1-6, with D perhaps matching TRBD1 (6 bases). CDR3 length: 13 amino acids. V lost 3 bases to trimming and J lost 10 bases, with 13 bases between them. The germline CDR1 and CDR2 sequences are DFQATT and SNEGSKA (reference sequence). The CDR3 sequence: CSARYRDGSPLHF. The CDR3 nucleotides are TGCAGTGCTAGGTACAGGGATGGGTCACCCCTCCACTTT.

This CDR3 reads CASSTRTGLNEQYF. The CDR3 region has the DNA TGTGCCAGCAGTACCCGAACAGGGTTAAACGAGCAGTACTTC. The V and J genes are TRBV2 and TRBJ2-7; D perhaps matches TRBD1 (6 bases). In germline, CDR1 is SNHLY, CDR2 FYNNEI. Trimming removed 5 bases from V and 5 bases from J, with 16 bases in between. The CDR3 is made up of 14 amino acids.

In this sample, this clonotype turned up many times. The V call is TRBV20-1, the J call TRBJ1-3; D not certain. The CDR3 is 13 residues long. Germline V CDR1 and CDR2: DFQATT, SNEGSKA (reference sequence). V was shortened by 3 bases and J by 7 bases, with 13 bases between the two germline ends. The CDR3 DNA sequence: TGCAGTGCTAGTCGGGCAGTAGGCAACACCATATATTTT. Translation gives CSASRAVGNTIYF.

This clonotype was seen a few times. V is TRBV5-1 and J is TRBJ1-2; the match to TRBD1 covers 9 bases. The V and J ends lost 4 bases and 3 bases, in that order; junction bases with no gene match: 4. Germline V CDR1 and CDR2: SGHRS, YFSETQ. The CDR3 contains 14 residues. This chain's CDR3 is CASSTGQGDYGYTF. DNA of the CDR3: TGCGCCAGCAGCACGGGACAGGGTGACTATGGCTACACCTTC.

This clonotype was counted between two and nine times. V usage is TRBV12-3 or TRBV12-4 and J usage is TRBJ2-1, with 9 bases fitting TRBD1. This CDR3 region has 17 residues. V shed 6 bases and J 1 base; nucleotides not matched to a gene: 10. The CDR3 region is CASRPGTGIKSYNEQFF. The CDR3 bases are TGTGCCAGCAGGCCTGGGACAGGGATTAAATCCTACAATGAGCAGTTCTTC.

The chain joins TRBV5-1 to TRBJ2-5; 15 bases map to TRBD2. Trimming removed 2 bases from V and 4 bases from J; junction bases left unmatched: 6. The length of the CDR3 is 17 residues. Looked up from germline, CDR1 is SGHRS and CDR2 is YFSETQ. CDR3 amino acids: CASSFGLAGGPGETQYF. In nucleotides, the CDR3 is TGCGCCAGCAGCTTCGGACTAGCGGGGGGGCCGGGAGAGACCCAGTACTTC.

The genes are TRBV15 and TRBJ2-7; possible D gene TRBD1, 5 bases. This CDR3 is built from 15 residues. V lost 4 bases and J lost 3, with 16 bases in between. The germline CDR1 and CDR2 sequences are LNHNV and YYDKDF (reference sequence). CDR3 residues: CATSTYLDMFYEQYF. DNA of the CDR3: TGTGCCACCAGCACCTACCTGGACATGTTCTACGAGCAGTACTTC.

This chain links TRBV20-1 with TRBJ1-6; D unresolved. This CDR3 comprises 13 residues. CDR1 is DFQATT and CDR2 is SNEGSKA in the germline V gene (reference sequence). V lost 4 bases and J lost 3, with 7 bases in between. This CDR3 reads CSATLSYNSPLHF. DNA for the CDR3: TGCAGTGCTACGCTAAGCTATAATTCACCCCTCCACTTT.

This clonotype was detected ten times or more. The chain links TRBV3-1 to TRBJ2-2; D not resolved. Trimming pared 0 bases from V and 0 bases from J, leaving 2 bases between. The CDR3 loop spans 14 amino acids. From germline, CDR1 is LGHDT and CDR2 YNNKEL (reference sequence). Here the CDR3 reads CASSQDANTGELFF. DNA for the CDR3: TGTGCCAGCAGCCAAGACGCGAACACCGGGGAGCTGTTTTTT.

This clonotype occurred a few times. This chain connects TRBV7-9 to TRBJ1-4; D is ambiguous. This CDR3 has 14 amino acids. Trimming removed 2 bases at V and 4 bases at J, with 8 bases between. From germline, CDR1 is SEHNR and CDR2 FQNEAQ (reference sequence). The CDR3 spells CASSLLSFNEKLFF. The DNA for the CDR3 is TGTGCCAGCAGCTTACTGAGTTTTAATGAAAAACTGTTTTTT.

This clonotype was detected ten times or more. J is TRBJ2-1 and V is TRBV7-2; 7 nucleotides line up with TRBD1. Germline assignment: CDR1 SGHTA and CDR2 FQGNSA. The CDR3 extends over 14 amino acids. V lost 1 base, J lost 6 bases, and 3 bases stayed unmatched. Here the CDR3 reads CASSLGQGRNEQFF. CDR3 in DNA: TGTGCCAGCAGCTTAGGACAGGGTCGCAATGAGCAGTTCTTC.

The chain links TRBV12-3 or TRBV12-4 to TRBJ1-1; 10 positions agree with TRBD1. Trimming removed 5 bases from V and 5 bases from J; junction bases left unmatched: 14. This CDR3 is built from 17 residues. DNA of the CDR3: TGTGCCAGCAGTCGCCCCGGGACAGGGGTAATGTGGACTGAAGCTTTCTTT. It is translated as CASSRPGTGVMWTEAFF.

The V and J genes are TRBV9 and TRBJ2-7, with D perhaps TRBD1 (6 bases). V lost 4 bases and J 3 bases, leaving 14 bases between the germline ends. There are 14 residues in the CDR3. In germline, CDR1 is SGDLS, CDR2 YYNGEE. CDR3 amino acids: CASSPQGTHYEQYF. Written as DNA, the CDR3 is TGTGCCAGCAGCCCTCAGGGGACACACTACGAGCAGTACTTC.

This clonotype has just a few counts. The chain carries TRBV29-1 and TRBJ2-2; TRBD2 aligns across 12 bases. CDR1 and CDR2 (germline): SQVTM, ANQGSEA. The CDR3 consists of 16 residues. The V gene end was trimmed by 7 bases and the J gene end by 7 bases; junction bases not matched to a gene: 13. CDR3 sequence reads: CSAAVPLAGGIGELFF. The CDR3 region has the DNA TGCAGCGCCGCAGTCCCCCTAGCGGGGGGGATCGGGGAGCTGTTTTTT.

There are a few counts of this clonotype. The CDR3 loop reads CASSMRSGDRGYTF. The DNA of the CDR3 is TGTGCCAGCAGTATGAGATCAGGGGACCGCGGCTACACCTTC. The chain is built from TRBV7-9 and TRBJ1-2; a possible D gene is TRBD1 (6 bases). Trimming shortened V by 6 bases and J by 8 bases, and 19 bases separated the two germline ends. Germline V lookup: CDR1 SEHNR, CDR2 FQNEAQ (reference sequence). This CDR3 region has 14 residues.

The chain links TRBV20-1 to TRBJ1-2; D ambiguous. V lost 7 bases, J lost 8 bases, and 17 bases lay in between. The CDR3 has 12 amino acids. Germline V CDR1 and CDR2: DFQATT, SNEGSKA (reference sequence). The chain's CDR3 is CSVGDVNQGYTF. CDR3 bases: TGCAGTGTTGGAGACGTAAATCAAGGCTACACCTTC.

This clonotype was counted only a few times. V usage is TRBV27 and J usage is TRBJ2-3, with 12 bases aligning to TRBD2. Losses at the gene ends were 5 bases for V and 5 bases for J; bases not matched to a gene: 5. The CDR3 length is 15 residues. Germline-derived CDR1 and CDR2 are MNHEY and SMNVEV (reference sequence). The CDR3 nucleotides are TGTGCCAGCAGTCTAGCGGGGGGGCTTGGAGATACGCAGTATTTT. Its protein is CASSLAGGLGDTQYF.

This clonotype was picked up many times. The V call is TRBV12-3 or TRBV12-4, the J call TRBJ2-1; no definite D call. The CDR3 sequence is 13 residues long. Deletions cut 2 bases from V and 9 bases from J, with 11 bases between. In nucleotides, the CDR3 is TGTGCCAGCAGTTTATACCCCCAGCGTGAGCAGTTCTTC. This sequence encodes CASSLYPQREQFF.

In this sample, this clonotype turned up many times. The rearrangement links TRBV30 to TRBJ2-2, with a tentative D call TRBD1 (6 bases). Germline CDR1 reads GTSNPN; CDR2 reads SVGIG (reference sequence). The V end lost 0 bases, the J end lost 4 bases, and 12 bases lay between the germline ends. The CDR3 is 15 amino acids. The CDR3 region is CAWSVARGSTGELFF. The CDR3 DNA sequence: TGTGCCTGGAGTGTAGCGAGGGGGAGCACCGGGGAGCTGTTTTTT.

V is TRBV12-3 or TRBV12-4 and J is TRBJ2-1; TRBD1 aligns across 10 bases. This CDR3 contains 16 residues. V gave up 5 bases and J gave up 7 bases; unmatched junction bases: 11. The CDR3 sequence: CASSQPGTGVQNEQFF. CDR3 nucleotide sequence: TGTGCCAGCAGTCAACCTGGGACAGGGGTTCAGAATGAGCAGTTCTTC.

There are a few counts of this clonotype. The CDR3 DNA reads as TGTGCCAGCAGAAAAGACCCCAATGAGCAGTTCTTC. Protein product: CASRKDPNEQFF. The chain couples TRBV2 to TRBJ2-1, with D unclear. The CDR3 spans 12 residues. Trimming cost V 6 bases and J 6 bases, with 9 bases left between them. Germline-derived CDR1 and CDR2 are SNHLY and FYNNEI. The complete variable domain, with remaining parts taken from reference TRBV2 and TRBJ2-1, reads EPEVTQTPSHQVTQMGQEVILRCVPISNHLYFYWYRQILGQKVEFLVSFYNNEISEKSEIFDDQFSVERPDGSNFTLKIRSTKLEDSAMYFCASRKDPNEQFFGPGTRLTVL.

This clonotype was seen ten or more times. The rearrangement uses TRBV11-2 and TRBJ1-1; possibly TRBD1 for D (5 bases). The CDR3 sequence is 12 residues long. The germline gives CDR1 SGHAT, CDR2 FQNNGV. Trimming cost V 11 bases and J 8 bases, with 18 bases left between them. CDR3 region: CAGRPDGGEAFF. The CDR3 DNA follows: TGTGCCGGCCGACCGGACGGGGGGGAAGCTTTCTTT.